This TCR beta chain stems from a study of memory CD4+ T cells and cytomegalovirus serostatus. This clone was picked up one time. The sort gate was single viable CD3+CD4+CD8-CD45RO+ cells for memory CD4+ T cells. Donors' CMV status reflects serum IgG against pp150, pp28, p38, p52. This table comes from immunoSEQ multiplex PCR, and its TCRdb copy is limited to in-frame clones, with some not included. This table holds over 75,000 clones, about 80% found once. This CDR3 spans 13 amino acids. Germline CDR1 is MNHNS and CDR2 is SASEGT. The V gene lost 7 bases and the J gene lost 2 bases, with 11 bases spanning the gap.

The material sequenced was memory CD4+ T cells from blood. This sequence was found in an adult in good health and CMV-seropositive. The J gene is TRBJ2-5, the V gene TRBV6-1, with a possible D match to TRBD1 (6 bases). CDR3 in amino acids: CASNRALQETQYF. The CDR3, as DNA: TGTGCCAGCAACAGGGCGCTTCAAGAGACCCAGTACTTC.